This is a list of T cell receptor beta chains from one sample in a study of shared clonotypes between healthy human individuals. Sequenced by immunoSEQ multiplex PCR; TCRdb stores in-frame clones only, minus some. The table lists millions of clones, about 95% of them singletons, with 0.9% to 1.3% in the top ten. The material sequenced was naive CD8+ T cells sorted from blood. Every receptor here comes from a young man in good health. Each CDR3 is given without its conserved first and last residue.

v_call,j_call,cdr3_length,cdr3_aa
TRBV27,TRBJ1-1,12,ASSLSDPNTEAF
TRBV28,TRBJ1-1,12,ASSRTMWNTEAF
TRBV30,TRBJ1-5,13,AWSEGQGARQPQH
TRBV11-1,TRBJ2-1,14,ASSLAGGMAYNEQF
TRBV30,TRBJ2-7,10,AWSVASYEQY
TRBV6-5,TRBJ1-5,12,ASSRRDRLEAQH
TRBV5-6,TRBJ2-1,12,ASSLGLAYNEQF
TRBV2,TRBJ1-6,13,ASSERDSPDSPLH
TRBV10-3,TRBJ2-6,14,AIREAGGQGANVLT
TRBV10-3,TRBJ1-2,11,AISDVSSPGYT
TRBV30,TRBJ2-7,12,AWRGDRGWDEQY
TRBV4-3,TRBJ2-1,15,ASSQVVGDRGYNEQF
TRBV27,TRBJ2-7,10,ASSSVSYEQY
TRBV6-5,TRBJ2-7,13,ASSPMGGLSYEQY
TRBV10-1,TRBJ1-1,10,ASSELGTEAF
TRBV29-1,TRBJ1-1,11,SVVGGLNTEAF
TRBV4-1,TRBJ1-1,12,ASSLSTGNTEAF
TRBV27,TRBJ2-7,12,ASSFSGGPYEQY
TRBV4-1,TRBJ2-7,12,ASSHVGVSYEQY
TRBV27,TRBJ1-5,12,ASSLTPSNQPQH
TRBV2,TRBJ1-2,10,ASSTSTAGYT
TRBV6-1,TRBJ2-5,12,ASSEPGLGETQY
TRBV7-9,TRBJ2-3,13,ASSPTGTQTDTQY
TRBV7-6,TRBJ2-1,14,ASSLAGTSGYNEQF
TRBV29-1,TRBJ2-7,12,SVKGQGIRDEQY
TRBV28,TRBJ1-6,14,ASRGPFSGDNSPLH
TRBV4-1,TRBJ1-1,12,ASSHPTVSTEAF